This T cell receptor beta chain originates from a study of OX40 agonist ivuxolimab in advanced cancers. V was pared by 2 bases and J by 6 bases, with 5 bases of the junction left unmatched. The CDR3 is 15 residues long. Germline V gene data show CDR1 as SNHLY and CDR2 as FYNNEI. Only in-frame clones appear in the TCRdb table, and some are missing; sequencing was by immunoSEQ multiplex PCR. The top ten clones hold under 2% of a sample with tens of thousands of clones, 80% to 90% of them seen once. Sample: CD4+ or CD8+ T cells sorted from blood, taken in a trial of the OX40 agonist ivuxolimab. The origin of this receptor is an adult with an advanced solid tumor such as melanoma, head and neck, liver or kidney cancer. The V and J genes are TRBV2 and TRBJ2-5, with TRBD2 matching 11 bases. CDR3 protein: CASSEPLAGGQTQYF. In DNA, the CDR3 is TGTGCCAGCAGTGAACCCCTAGCGGGGGGACAGACCCAGTACTTC.